Below are 7 T cell receptor beta chains sequenced from a single sample in a study of blood T cells in healthy people across ages. Through a sample-barcoded 5' primer and a J-beta primer mix, a second PCR was run for about 6 to 12 cycles. From the 5' RACE reads, TCRdb called clonotypes with MiXCR, one entry per CDR3 protein. Of about 1.5 million distinct CDR3 sequences listed, less than 45% are singletons. Sequencing used blood. Every receptor here comes from a woman between 18 and 29 years old in good health.

This sequence joins TRBV29-1 and TRBJ2-7, with 10 bases matching TRBD2. The CDR3 is made up of 15 amino acids. Trimming took 4 bases from V and 2 from J; bases not matched to a gene: 8. The V gene's germline CDR1 is SQVTM and CDR2 ANQGSEA. CDR3 region: CSVAPSGRGTYEQYF. DNA for the CDR3: TGCAGCGTTGCCCCCAGCGGGAGGGGTACCTACGAGCAGTACTTC.

This clonotype has only a few counts. This chain connects TRBV5-1 to TRBJ2-4; D assignment may be TRBD1 or TRBD2 (8 bases each). From germline, CDR1 is SGHRS and CDR2 YFSETQ. V shed 3 bases and J shed 1 base, with 23 bases lying between them. CDR3 size: 19 residues. This CDR3 is CASSSQGGLLAVAKNIQYF. CDR3 bases: TGCGCCAGCAGCTCACAGGGGGGTCTACTAGCGGTCGCCAAAAACATTCAGTACTTC. The full variable domain, rest sourced from reference TRBV5-1 and TRBJ2-4, is KAGVTQTPRYLIKTRGQQVTLSCSPISGHRSVSWYQQTPGQGLQFLFEYFSETQRNKGNFPGRFSGRQFSNSRSEMNVSTLELGDSALYLCASSSQGGLLAVAKNIQYFGAGTRLSVL.

As to this clonotype: The junction departs from germline at one end; a sequencing error may be responsible. The chain combines TRBV27 with TRBJ2-3; no reliable D call. The CDR3 consists of 15 residues. Germline CDR1 is MNHEY and CDR2 is SMNVEV (reference sequence). CDR3 residues: CTSSLEGLSTDTQYF. The CDR3, as DNA: TGTACCAGCAGTTTAGAAGGTCTGAGCACAGATACGCAGTATTTT.

V gene TRBV4-1 combines with J gene TRBJ2-1; 11 bases match TRBD2. CDR3 length equals 17 residues. J lost 6 bases, V lost 1 base, and 8 bases had no gene match. Germline V CDR1 and CDR2: MGHRA, YSYEKL. The CDR3 protein is CASSQAPRLAGINEQFF. CDR3 nucleotide sequence: TGCGCCAGCAGCCAAGCCCCCCGACTAGCGGGGATCAATGAGCAGTTCTTC.

The rearrangement joins TRBV7-2 to TRBJ1-5; a possible D gene is TRBD1 (6 bases). This CDR3 spans 16 amino acids. Trimming took off 2 bases at V and 3 bases at J, with 14 bases between the two ends. In germline, CDR1 is SGHTA, CDR2 FQGNSA. The DNA for the CDR3 is TGTGCCAGCAGCTTACGAAGTGGACAGCCCAATCAGCCCCAGCATTTT. It translates to CASSLRSGQPNQPQHF.

This clonotype has more than one count but fewer than ten. This chain connects TRBV29-1 to TRBJ2-4; 8 positions match TRBD1. Trimming removed 6 bases from V and 6 bases from J; junction bases left unmatched: 13. This CDR3 is 15 amino acids long. Germline assignment: CDR1 SQVTM and CDR2 ANQGSEA. The DNA of the CDR3 is TGCAGCGTCGCCGATATGACAGGGGTGTTAAACATTCAGTACTTC. This translates into CSVADMTGVLNIQYF.

This clonotype was seen a single time. The chain has TRBV6-2 or TRBV6-3 and TRBJ1-5; D unresolved. This CDR3 is 15 amino acids long. V was trimmed by 2 bases and J by 2 bases, leaving 10 bases between them. Germline assignment: CDR1 MNHEY and CDR2 SVGEGT. The DNA for the CDR3 is TGTGCCAGCAGTTACCCCGGGATGCGCAATCAGCCCCAGCATTTT. Translating gives CASSYPGMRNQPQHF.